These T cell receptor beta chains were read from a single sample in a study of T cell repertoires in cytomegalovirus infection. TCRdb re-derived calls from the reads in MiXCR, one entry per CDR3 protein. The table has about 150,000 distinct CDR3 sequences, approximately 30% seen once. For these receptors, no antigen is known. This material consisted of CD8+ T cells from cultured PBMCs, taken from culture after CMV antigen stimulation. These receptors were taken from a human donor in good health (CMV status not recorded). Some clones in this sample may be carry-over from other donors' samples. The CDR3 runs from the conserved cysteine through the conserved F or W. D genes are given only for firm matches. A row's size may be missing; if present it is once, few, many or a size class.

d_call: TRBD1; clone_size: -; v_call: TRBV9; j_call: TRBJ2-5; cdr3_aa: CASSPGQGHQETQYF; cdr3_nt: TGTGCCAGCAGTCCGGGACAGGGGCACCAAGAGACCCAGTACTTC
d_call: -; clone_size: few; v_call: TRBV6-5; j_call: TRBJ1-1; cdr3_aa: CASSYRGETEAFF; cdr3_nt: TGTGCCAGCAGTTACAGGGGGGAAACTGAAGCTTTCTTT
d_call: -; clone_size: -; v_call: TRBV7-6; j_call: TRBJ1-1; cdr3_aa: CANSLARETEAFF; cdr3_nt: TGTGCCAACAGCTTAGCTCGAGAAACTGAAGCTTTCTTT
d_call: -; clone_size: -; v_call: TRBV4-1; j_call: TRBJ1-1; cdr3_aa: CASSQESGLNTEAFF; cdr3_nt: TGCGCCAGCAGCCAAGAATCGGGGCTGAACACTGAAGCTTTCTTT
d_call: -; clone_size: -; v_call: TRBV5-5; j_call: TRBJ1-2; cdr3_aa: CASSSLEDLGYTF; cdr3_nt: TGTGCCAGCAGCAGCCTAGAGGATCTTGGCTACACCTTC
d_call: -; clone_size: -; v_call: TRBV7-2; j_call: TRBJ1-2; cdr3_aa: CASSLDPRPDYGYTF; cdr3_nt: TGTGCCAGCAGCTTAGATCCGAGGCCCGACTATGGCTACACCTTC
d_call: TRBD1; clone_size: many; v_call: TRBV2; j_call: TRBJ1-2; cdr3_aa: CASSEWTGKHYGYTF; cdr3_nt: TGTGCCAGCAGTGAGTGGACAGGGAAACACTATGGCTACACCTTC
d_call: -; clone_size: -; v_call: TRBV27; j_call: TRBJ2-1; cdr3_aa: CASSPLAPNEQFF; cdr3_nt: TGTGCCAGCAGTCCCCTAGCCCCCAATGAGCAGTTCTTC
d_call: -; clone_size: -; v_call: TRBV4-1; j_call: TRBJ2-3; cdr3_aa: CASSRQENTDTQYF; cdr3_nt: TGCGCCAGCAGCCGCCAAGAGAATACAGATACGCAGTATTTT
d_call: -; clone_size: -; v_call: TRBV11-1; j_call: TRBJ1-4; cdr3_aa: CASSLRGNEKLFF; cdr3_nt: TGTGCCAGCAGCTTACGCGGAAATGAAAAACTGTTTTTT
d_call: TRBD2; clone_size: -; v_call: TRBV27; j_call: TRBJ2-1; cdr3_aa: CASRTSGGANEQFF; cdr3_nt: TGTGCCAGCAGGACTAGCGGGGGGGCGAATGAGCAGTTCTTC
d_call: TRBD1; clone_size: many; v_call: TRBV7-9; j_call: TRBJ1-1; cdr3_aa: CASSLGVGDRRFHTEAFF; cdr3_nt: TGTGCCAGCAGCTTAGGTGTGGGGGACAGGCGTTTTCACACTGAAGCTTTCTTT
d_call: -; clone_size: few; v_call: TRBV19; j_call: TRBJ2-1; cdr3_aa: CASSISLYNEQFF; cdr3_nt: TGTGCCAGTAGTATCTCTCTATACAATGAGCAGTTCTTC
d_call: -; clone_size: -; v_call: TRBV2; j_call: TRBJ1-6; cdr3_aa: CASSEAGGSVYNSPLHF; cdr3_nt: TGTGCCAGCAGTGAAGCCGGGGGCTCCGTCTATAATTCACCCCTCCACTTT
d_call: TRBD2; clone_size: -; v_call: TRBV7-2; j_call: TRBJ2-7; cdr3_aa: CASRTSGVYEQYF; cdr3_nt: TGTGCCAGCCGGACTAGCGGGGTCTACGAGCAGTACTTC
d_call: -; clone_size: many; v_call: TRBV9; j_call: TRBJ2-1; cdr3_aa: CASSVDHRSYNEQFF; cdr3_nt: TGTGCCAGCAGCGTAGATCACCGCTCCTACAATGAGCAGTTCTTC
d_call: TRBD1; clone_size: -; v_call: TRBV29-1; j_call: TRBJ1-2; cdr3_aa: CSVEDRDRGNYGYTF; cdr3_nt: TGCAGCGTTGAAGACCGGGACAGGGGCAACTATGGCTACACCTTC
d_call: TRBD1; clone_size: -; v_call: TRBV4-1; j_call: TRBJ1-6; cdr3_aa: CASSLGQAFSPLHF; cdr3_nt: TGCGCCAGCAGCCTCGGACAGGCTTTTTCACCCCTCCACTTT
d_call: TRBD2; clone_size: few; v_call: TRBV11-2; j_call: TRBJ2-3; cdr3_aa: CASSPIGGAYTDTQYF; cdr3_nt: TGTGCCAGCAGCCCGATCGGGGGGGCATACACAGATACGCAGTATTTT
d_call: TRBD2; clone_size: -; v_call: TRBV7-3; j_call: TRBJ2-3; cdr3_aa: CASSRTSGASTDTQYF; cdr3_nt: TGTGCCAGCAGCCGGACTAGCGGGGCTAGCACAGATACGCAGTATTTT
d_call: -; clone_size: -; v_call: TRBV6-6; j_call: TRBJ1-5; cdr3_aa: CASSVHGEIDQPQHF; cdr3_nt: TGTGCCAGCAGCGTTCATGGGGAGATCGATCAGCCCCAGCATTTT
d_call: TRBD2; clone_size: -; v_call: TRBV4-1; j_call: TRBJ2-5; cdr3_aa: CASSQTGTSGEETQYF; cdr3_nt: TGTGCCAGCAGCCAGACCGGGACTAGCGGGGAAGAGACCCAGTACTTC
d_call: TRBD2; clone_size: few; v_call: TRBV4-1; j_call: TRBJ2-5; cdr3_aa: CASSQALAGGGETQYF; cdr3_nt: TGTGCCAGCAGCCAGGCCCTAGCGGGGGGCGGAGAGACCCAGTACTTC
d_call: -; clone_size: once; v_call: TRBV9; j_call: TRBJ2-7; cdr3_aa: CASSPWDGYDEQYF; cdr3_nt: TGTGCCAGCAGCCCGTGGGACGGCTACGACGAGCAGTACTTC
d_call: -; clone_size: once; v_call: TRBV6-1; j_call: TRBJ2-2; cdr3_aa: CASSEVGTGELFF; cdr3_nt: TGTGCCAGCAGTGAAGTGGGTACCGGGGAGCTGTTTTTT